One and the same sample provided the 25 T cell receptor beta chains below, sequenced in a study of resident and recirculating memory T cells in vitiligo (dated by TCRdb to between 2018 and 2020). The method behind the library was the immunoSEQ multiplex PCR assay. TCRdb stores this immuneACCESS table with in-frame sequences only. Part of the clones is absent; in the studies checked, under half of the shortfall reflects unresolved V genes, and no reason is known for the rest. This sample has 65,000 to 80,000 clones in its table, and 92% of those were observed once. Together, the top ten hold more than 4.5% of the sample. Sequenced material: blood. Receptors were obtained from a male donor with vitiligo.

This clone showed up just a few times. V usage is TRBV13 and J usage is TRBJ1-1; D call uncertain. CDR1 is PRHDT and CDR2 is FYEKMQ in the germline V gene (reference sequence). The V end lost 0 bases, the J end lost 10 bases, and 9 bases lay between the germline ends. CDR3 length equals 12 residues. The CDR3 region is CASSLGIAGAFF. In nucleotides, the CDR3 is TGTGCCAGCAGCTTAGGGATCGCGGGAGCTTTCTTT.

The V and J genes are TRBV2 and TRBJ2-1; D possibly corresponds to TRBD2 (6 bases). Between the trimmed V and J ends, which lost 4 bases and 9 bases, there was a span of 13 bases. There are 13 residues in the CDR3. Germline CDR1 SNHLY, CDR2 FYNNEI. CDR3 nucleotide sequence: TGTGCCAGCAGTGCCGAAATGGGAGGTGAGCAGTTCTTC. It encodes CASSAEMGGEQFF.

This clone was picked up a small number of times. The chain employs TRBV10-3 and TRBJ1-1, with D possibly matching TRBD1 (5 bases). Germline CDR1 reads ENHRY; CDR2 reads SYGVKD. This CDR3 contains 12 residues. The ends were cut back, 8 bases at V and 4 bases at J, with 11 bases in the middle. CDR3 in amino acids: CAIVGGGTEAFF. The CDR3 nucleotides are TGTGCCATCGTCGGCGGGGGCACTGAAGCTTTCTTT.

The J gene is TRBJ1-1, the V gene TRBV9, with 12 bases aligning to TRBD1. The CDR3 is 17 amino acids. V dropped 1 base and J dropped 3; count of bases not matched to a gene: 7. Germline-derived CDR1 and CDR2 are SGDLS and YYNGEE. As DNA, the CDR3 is TGTGCCAGCAGCGTAAGCCGGGACAGGGGGCGCGACACTGAAGCTTTCTTT. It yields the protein CASSVSRDRGRDTEAFF.

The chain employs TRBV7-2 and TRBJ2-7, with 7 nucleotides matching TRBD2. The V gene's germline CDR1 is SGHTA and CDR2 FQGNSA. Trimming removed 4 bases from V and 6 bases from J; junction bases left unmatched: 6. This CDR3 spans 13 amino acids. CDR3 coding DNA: TGTGCCAGCAGCTCTGGTAGGACTAGCGAGCAGTACTTC. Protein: CASSSGRTSEQYF.

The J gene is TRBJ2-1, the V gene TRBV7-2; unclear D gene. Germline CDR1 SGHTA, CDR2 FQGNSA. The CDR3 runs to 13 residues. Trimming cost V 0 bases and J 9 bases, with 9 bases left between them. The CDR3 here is CASSLATLGEQFF. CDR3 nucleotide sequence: TGTGCCAGCAGCTTAGCCACCCTCGGTGAGCAGTTCTTC.

CDR3 coding DNA: TGTGCCAGCAGTTTTCTGGGGACTGGGAGCTCCTACAATGAGCAGTTCTTC. Its protein product is CASSFLGTGSSYNEQFF. V usage is TRBV28 and J usage is TRBJ2-1, with a tentative D call TRBD2 (6 bases). The CDR3 is made up of 17 amino acids. In germline, CDR1 is MDHEN, CDR2 SYDVKM. With 3 bases removed from V and 0 bases from J, the gap between germline ends came to 15 bases.

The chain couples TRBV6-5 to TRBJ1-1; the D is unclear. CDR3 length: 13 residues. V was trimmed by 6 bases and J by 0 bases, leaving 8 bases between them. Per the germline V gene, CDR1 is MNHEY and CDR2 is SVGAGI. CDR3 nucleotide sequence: TGTGCCAGCAGGGGGAGGGTGAACACTGAAGCTTTCTTT. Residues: CASRGRVNTEAFF.

CDR3 DNA: TGTGCCAGCAGCCCCCAACTAGCGGGGGGTCCCTACAATGAGCAGTTCTTC. It is translated as CASSPQLAGGPYNEQFF. This sequence joins TRBV7-2 and TRBJ2-1; 12 nucleotides match TRBD2. The CDR3 consists of 17 residues. Germline CDR1 is SGHTA and CDR2 is FQGNSA. J was trimmed by 2 bases and V by 5 bases; bases with no gene match: 7.

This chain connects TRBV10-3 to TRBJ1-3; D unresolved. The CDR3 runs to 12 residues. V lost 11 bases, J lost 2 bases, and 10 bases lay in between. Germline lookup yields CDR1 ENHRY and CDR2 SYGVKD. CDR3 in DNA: TGTGCCTCAGAGGGAGCTGGAAACACCATATATTTT. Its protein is CASEGAGNTIYF.

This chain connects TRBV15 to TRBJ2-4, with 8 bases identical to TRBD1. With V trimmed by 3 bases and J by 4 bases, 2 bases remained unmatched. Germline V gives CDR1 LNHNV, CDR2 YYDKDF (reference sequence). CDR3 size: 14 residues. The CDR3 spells CATSRDREKNIQYF. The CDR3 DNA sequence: TGTGCCACCAGCAGGGACAGGGAGAAAAACATTCAGTACTTC.

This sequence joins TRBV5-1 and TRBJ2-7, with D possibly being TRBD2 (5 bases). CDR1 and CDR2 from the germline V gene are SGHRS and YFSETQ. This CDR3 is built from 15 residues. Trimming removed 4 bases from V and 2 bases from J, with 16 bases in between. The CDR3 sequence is CASSTGLSDTYEQYF. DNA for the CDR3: TGCGCCAGCAGCACCGGACTCTCCGATACCTACGAGCAGTACTTC.

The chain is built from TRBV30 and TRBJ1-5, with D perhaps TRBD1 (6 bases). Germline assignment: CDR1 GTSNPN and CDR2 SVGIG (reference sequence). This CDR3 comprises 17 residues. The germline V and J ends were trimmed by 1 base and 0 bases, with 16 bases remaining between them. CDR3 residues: CAWSARDTSHSNQPQHF. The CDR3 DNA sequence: TGTGCCTGGAGTGCCCGGGACACCTCCCATAGCAATCAGCCCCAGCATTTT.

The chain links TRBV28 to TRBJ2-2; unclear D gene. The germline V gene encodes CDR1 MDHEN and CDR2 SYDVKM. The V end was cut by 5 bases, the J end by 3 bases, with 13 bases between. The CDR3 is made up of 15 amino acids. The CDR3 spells CASSPIGGYTGELFF. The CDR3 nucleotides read TGTGCCAGCAGTCCCATCGGCGGTTACACCGGGGAGCTGTTTTTT. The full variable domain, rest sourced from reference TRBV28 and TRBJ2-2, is DVKVTQSSRYLVKRTGEKVFLECVQDMDHENMFWYRQDPGLGLRLIYFSYDVKMKEKGDIPEGYSVSREKKERFSLILESASTNQTSMYLCASSPIGGYTGELFFGEGSRLTVL.

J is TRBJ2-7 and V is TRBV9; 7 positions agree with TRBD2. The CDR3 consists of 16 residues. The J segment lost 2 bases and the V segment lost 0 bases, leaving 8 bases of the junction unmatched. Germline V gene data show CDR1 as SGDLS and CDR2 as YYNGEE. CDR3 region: CASSVGAAGSPYEQYF. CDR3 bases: TGTGCCAGCAGCGTAGGGGCAGCGGGATCCCCCTACGAGCAGTACTTC. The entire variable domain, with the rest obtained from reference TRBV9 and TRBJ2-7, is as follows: DSGVTQTPKHLITATGQRVTLRCSPRSGDLSVYWYQQSLDQGLQFLIQYYNGEERAKGNILERFSAQQFPDLHSELNLSSLELGDSALYFCASSVGAAGSPYEQYFGPGTRLTVT.

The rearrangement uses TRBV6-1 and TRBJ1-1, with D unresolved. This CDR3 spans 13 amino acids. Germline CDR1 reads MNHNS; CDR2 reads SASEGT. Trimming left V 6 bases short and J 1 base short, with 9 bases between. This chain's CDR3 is CASRNTQNTEAFF. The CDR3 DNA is TGTGCCAGCAGGAATACACAGAACACTGAAGCTTTCTTT.

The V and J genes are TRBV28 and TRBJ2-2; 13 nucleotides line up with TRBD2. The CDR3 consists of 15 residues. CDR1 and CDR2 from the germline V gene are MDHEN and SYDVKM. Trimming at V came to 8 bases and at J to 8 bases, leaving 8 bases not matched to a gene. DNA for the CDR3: TGTGCCAGCGGAACGGGGACTAGCGGGATTGGGGAGCTGTTTTTT. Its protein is CASGTGTSGIGELFF.

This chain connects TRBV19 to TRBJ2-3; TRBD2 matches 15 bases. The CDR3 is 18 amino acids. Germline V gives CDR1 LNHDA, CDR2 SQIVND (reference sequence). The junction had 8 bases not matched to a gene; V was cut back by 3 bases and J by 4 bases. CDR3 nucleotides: TGTGCCAGTAGTATCCGAGGACTAGCGGGAGGGAGGGCAGATACGCAGTATTTT. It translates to CASSIRGLAGGRADTQYF.

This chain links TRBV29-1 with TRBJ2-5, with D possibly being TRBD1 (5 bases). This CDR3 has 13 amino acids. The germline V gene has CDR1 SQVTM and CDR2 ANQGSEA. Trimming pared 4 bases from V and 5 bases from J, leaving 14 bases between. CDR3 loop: CSVGAGNFETQYF. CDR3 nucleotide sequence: TGCAGCGTTGGGGCAGGGAATTTTGAGACCCAGTACTTC.

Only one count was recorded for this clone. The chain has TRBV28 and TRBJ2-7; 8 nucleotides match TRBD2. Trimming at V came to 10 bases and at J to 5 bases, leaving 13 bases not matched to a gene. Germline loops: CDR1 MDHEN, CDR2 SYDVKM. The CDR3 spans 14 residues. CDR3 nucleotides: TGTGCCATCCGGGAGGGGGGGGCGGGCGACGAGCAGTACTTC. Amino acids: CAIREGGAGDEQYF.

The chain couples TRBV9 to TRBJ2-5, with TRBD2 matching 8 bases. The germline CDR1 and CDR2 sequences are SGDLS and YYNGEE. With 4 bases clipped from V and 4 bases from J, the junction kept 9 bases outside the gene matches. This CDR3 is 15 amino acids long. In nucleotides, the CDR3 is TGTGCCAGCAGCACCGGGGGGGGCTTCCCAGAGACCCAGTACTTC. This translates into CASSTGGGFPETQYF.

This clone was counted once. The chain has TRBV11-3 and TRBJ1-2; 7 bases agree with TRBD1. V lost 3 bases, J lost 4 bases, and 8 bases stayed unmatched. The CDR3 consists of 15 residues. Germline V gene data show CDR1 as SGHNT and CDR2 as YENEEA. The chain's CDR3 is CASSFEGAIAYGYTF. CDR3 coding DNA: TGTGCCAGCAGCTTTGAGGGGGCAATCGCCTATGGCTACACCTTC.

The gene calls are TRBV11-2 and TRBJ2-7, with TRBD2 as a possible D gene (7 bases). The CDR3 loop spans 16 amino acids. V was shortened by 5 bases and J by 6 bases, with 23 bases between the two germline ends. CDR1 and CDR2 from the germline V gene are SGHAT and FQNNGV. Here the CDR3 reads CASSALLGLGGREQYF. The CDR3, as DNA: TGTGCCAGCAGCGCGCTCCTCGGACTAGGGGGACGCGAGCAGTACTTC.

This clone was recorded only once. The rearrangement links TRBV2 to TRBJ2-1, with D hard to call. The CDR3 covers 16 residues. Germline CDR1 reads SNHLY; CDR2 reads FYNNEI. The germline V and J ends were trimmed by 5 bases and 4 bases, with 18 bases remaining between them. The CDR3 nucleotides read TGTGCCAGCAGTTCCTTCCGATTGAGCCAATACAATGAGCAGTTCTTC. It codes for CASSSFRLSQYNEQFF.

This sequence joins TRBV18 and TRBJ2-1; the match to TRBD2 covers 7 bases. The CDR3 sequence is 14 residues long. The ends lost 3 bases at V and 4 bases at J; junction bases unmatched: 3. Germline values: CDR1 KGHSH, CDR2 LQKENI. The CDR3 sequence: CASSPGTNYNEQFF. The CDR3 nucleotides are TGTGCCAGCTCACCCGGGACTAATTACAATGAGCAGTTCTTC.